Listed below are T cell receptor beta chains from one sample, sequenced in a study of response to subunit inactivated influenza vaccine. One entry per CDR3 protein results from TCRdb running MiXCR on the RT-PCR reads. Here the sample spans approximately 520,000 distinct CDR3 sequences, roughly 25% being singletons. The specimen comprised CD4+ T cells sorted from PBMCs, sampled 5 days after vaccination. These receptors originate from a man in his fifties who received an inactivated influenza vaccine. Each CDR3 is given with its conserved first and last residue. A D gene is named only where the DNA matches it firmly. The size field is filled for only some rows; it gives once, few, many or a size class.

CDR3 protein	CDR3 DNA	V gene	D gene	clone size	J gene
CASSYSGTGGPPWGETQYF	TGTGCCAGCAGTTACTCCGGGACAGGGGGTCCTCCATGGGGAGAGACCCAGTACTTC	TRBV6-5	TRBD1	NA	TRBJ2-5
CSASKFGTLNTEAFF	TGCAGTGCTAGTAAATTCGGGACGCTGAACACTGAAGCTTTCTTT	TRBV20-1	NA	NA	TRBJ1-1
CASARGGFEAFF	TGTGCCAGCGCGAGGGGGGGGTTTGAAGCTTTCTTT	TRBV12-3/TRBV12-4	NA	NA	TRBJ1-1
CACSLTWDPNNEQFF	TGTGCCTGCAGCCTCACTTGGGACCCCAACAATGAGCAGTTCTTC	TRBV3-1	NA	NA	TRBJ2-1
CSARDKGVGSGRYYEQYF	TGCAGTGCTAGAGATAAGGGGGTTGGTAGCGGGAGGTACTACGAGCAGTACTTC	TRBV20-1	TRBD2	NA	TRBJ2-7
CASSLRGQTGRAQHF	TGTGCCAGCAGCTTAAGAGGACAAACGGGGAGGGCCCAGCATTTT	TRBV7-2	NA	NA	TRBJ1-5
CSAVPGRGNEQYF	TGCAGTGCCGTCCCGGGACGCGGGAACGAGCAGTACTTC	TRBV20-1	NA	few	TRBJ2-7
CASSSDYPYEQYF	TGTGCCAGCAGTTCCGACTACCCCTACGAGCAGTACTTC	TRBV12-3/TRBV12-4	NA	few	TRBJ2-7
CASSRGTGGFGETQYF	TGTGCCAGCAGCAGGGGGACAGGGGGATTTGGAGAGACCCAGTACTTC	TRBV5-5	TRBD1	NA	TRBJ2-5
CASSAVGGGNEQFF	TGTGCCAGCAGCGCCGTCGGGGGAGGGAATGAGCAGTTCTTC	TRBV7-2	TRBD2	few	TRBJ2-1
CASSLTSNRGVSSYEQYF	TGCGCCAGCAGCTTGACCTCAAACAGGGGCGTTAGCTCCTACGAGCAGTACTTC	TRBV5-1	TRBD1	NA	TRBJ2-7
CAINEDNKETQYF	TGTGCCATCAACGAAGACAATAAAGAGACCCAGTACTTC	TRBV10-3	NA	NA	TRBJ2-5
CSARASSGVYEQYF	TGCAGTGCTAGAGCGAGTAGCGGGGTGTACGAGCAGTACTTC	TRBV20-1	TRBD2	few	TRBJ2-7
CASSPAPSGGFTDTQYF	TGCGCCAGCAGCCCTGCGCCTAGCGGGGGGTTCACAGATACGCAGTATTTT	TRBV5-1	TRBD2	few	TRBJ2-3
CASSQGPNQPQHF	TGCGCCAGCAGCCAGGGGCCGAATCAGCCCCAGCATTTT	TRBV3-1	NA	few	TRBJ1-5
CASSLARRGGEQFF	TGTGCCAGCAGTTTAGCGCGTCGGGGAGGCGAGCAGTTCTTC	TRBV12-3/TRBV12-4	NA	few	TRBJ2-1
CASSVGGHGNTGELFF	TGTGCCAGCAGCGTAGGGGGACACGGGAACACCGGGGAGCTGTTTTTT	TRBV9	NA	NA	TRBJ2-2
CAISEPSKQGNEQYF	TGTGCCATCAGTGAGCCCTCAAAACAGGGGAACGAGCAGTACTTC	TRBV10-3	TRBD1	NA	TRBJ2-7